This passage covers 22 T cell receptor beta chains from one sample sequenced in a study of response to subunit inactivated influenza vaccine. TCRdb fed the RT-PCR reads into MiXCR, producing one record per CDR3 protein. The sample has about 540,000 distinct CDR3 sequences, around 21% seen once. The same data also contributed to another study, on T cells expressing NK-cell markers. That study reports: The authors made TCR beta cDNA libraries by 5'RACE template switching. This switching added a universal primer site and UMIs.

The sequencing here drew on CD4+ T cells sorted from PBMCs, taken roughly 12 days after vaccination. These receptors were obtained from a man aged 50-60 years who received an inactivated influenza vaccine.

This clonotype was observed a handful of times. The V gene is TRBV12-3 or TRBV12-4, the J gene TRBJ2-3, with 8 bases that match TRBD2. The V segment lost 7 bases and the J segment 5 bases; nucleotides outside the gene matches: 11. This CDR3 comprises 15 residues. The CDR3 sequence is CASISAAGGGDTQYF. DNA of the CDR3: TGTGCCAGCATCTCCGCCGCGGGGGGTGGAGATACGCAGTATTTT.

V and J are TRBV7-2 and TRBJ2-7; perhaps TRBD1 as D (5 bases). CDR3 length equals 13 residues. Germline V gene lookup returns CDR1 SGHTA and CDR2 FQGNSA. Trimming left V 5 bases short and J 6 bases short, with 14 bases between. The CDR3 protein is CASSALAGREQYF. CDR3 DNA: TGTGCCAGCAGCGCCTTGGCAGGGCGCGAGCAGTACTTC.

This clonotype appeared many times. The chain is built from TRBV7-2 and TRBJ2-7, with 7 bases aligning to TRBD1. From germline, CDR1 is SGHTA and CDR2 FQGNSA. V lost 4 bases, J lost 5 bases, and 8 bases stayed unmatched. This CDR3 is 14 amino acids long. The CDR3 DNA reads TGTGCCAGCAGCTCACTCCTGACAGGGAACGAGCAGTACTTC. Its protein is CASSSLLTGNEQYF.

The chain employs TRBV29-1 and TRBJ1-4; no reliable D call. Trimming pared 5 bases from V and 9 bases from J, leaving 16 bases between. The CDR3 has 13 amino acids. Germline lookup yields CDR1 SQVTM and CDR2 ANQGSEA. CDR3 protein: CSVSDGFGKKLFF. The CDR3 nucleotides are TGCAGCGTTTCTGACGGGTTTGGGAAAAAACTGTTTTTT.

This clonotype was seen more than once but under ten times. The gene calls are TRBV7-2 and TRBJ2-2, with 9 bases lining up with TRBD2. The germline V gene encodes CDR1 SGHTA and CDR2 FQGNSA. The CDR3 spans 16 residues. The trim removed 5 bases at V and 6 bases at J, leaving 10 bases unmatched. Here the CDR3 DNA reads TGTGCCAGCAGCATCCCGGCGGGAGGGCCAGCCGGGGAGCTGTTTTTT. This gives the protein CASSIPAGGPAGELFF.

The chain recombines TRBV4-1 with TRBJ1-2; D remains ambiguous. CDR1 is MGHRA, CDR2 YSYEKL, per germline. The CDR3 loop spans 14 amino acids. Deletions cut 0 bases from V and 3 bases from J, with 8 bases between. CDR3 loop: CASSQDIMDYGYTF. The CDR3 DNA reads as TGCGCCAGCAGCCAAGATATCATGGACTATGGCTACACCTTC.

This clonotype appeared a few times. The gene calls are TRBV27 and TRBJ2-7; D is possibly TRBD1 or TRBD2 (5 bases each). Trimming removed 0 bases from V and 7 bases from J, with 13 bases in between. The V gene's germline CDR1 is MNHEY and CDR2 SMNVEV (reference sequence). The CDR3 totals 14 residues. DNA of the CDR3: TGTGCCAGCAGTTTATCGCCAGGGCCGGGAGAGCAGTACTTC. Translating it yields CASSLSPGPGEQYF.

The V call is TRBV20-1, the J call TRBJ1-5; TRBD1 matches 9 bases. CDR3 size: 13 residues. Trimming cost V 7 bases and J 3 bases; bases outside gene matches: 4. Germline-derived CDR1 and CDR2 are DFQATT and SNEGSKA (reference sequence). In DNA form, the CDR3 reads TGCAGTGTCGGGACAGGGTTCAATCAGCCCCAGCATTTT. Residues: CSVGTGFNQPQHF.

This clonotype was counted between two and nine times. The chain is built from TRBV2 and TRBJ2-7; D might be TRBD1 (6 bases). The CDR3 sequence is 14 residues long. Germline values: CDR1 SNHLY, CDR2 FYNNEI. V was cut by 6 bases and J by 1 base, with 13 bases left in between. The chain's CDR3 is CASRTGTSSYEQYF. Here the CDR3 DNA reads TGTGCCAGCAGGACCGGGACATCTTCCTACGAGCAGTACTTC.

Turning to this clonotype: A junction end diverges from the germline sequence, so it may reflect a read error. The CDR3: CASSLGQSDTQYF. The CDR3 region has the DNA TGTGCTAGCAGCTTAGGGCAATCAGATACGCAGTATTTT. The J gene is TRBJ2-3, the V gene TRBV7-7, with D unresolved. Germline lookup yields CDR1 SSHAT and CDR2 FNYEAQ (reference sequence). The CDR3 sequence is 13 residues long.

This clonotype was counted only a few times. The rearrangement links TRBV7-9 to TRBJ2-7; 12 bases map to TRBD2. The V gene's germline CDR1 is SEHNR and CDR2 FQNEAQ (reference sequence). V dropped 5 bases and J dropped 2; count of bases not matched to a gene: 4. The CDR3 sequence is 15 residues long. The CDR3 sequence: CASSTRTSGAYEQYF. The DNA for the CDR3 is TGTGCCAGCAGCACAAGGACTAGCGGGGCCTACGAGCAGTACTTC.

The chain combines TRBV6-5 with TRBJ2-7; tentatively, D is TRBD1 (6 bases). Germline V CDR1 and CDR2: MNHEY, SVGAGI. V lost 5 bases, J lost 3 bases, and 14 bases lay in between. This CDR3 contains 14 residues. CDR3 nucleotide sequence: TGTGCCAGCAGTAACACCCAACAGGGCTACGAGCAGTACTTC. This gives the protein CASSNTQQGYEQYF.

The genes are TRBV5-1 and TRBJ1-5, with D perhaps TRBD1 (6 bases). The CDR3 sequence is 13 residues long. V shed 3 bases and J shed 3 bases, with 7 bases lying between them. Looked up from germline, CDR1 is SGHRS and CDR2 is YFSETQ. CDR3 region: CASSSGANQPQHF. DNA for the CDR3: TGCGCCAGCAGCTCGGGGGCCAATCAGCCCCAGCATTTT.

Only a few counts were recorded for this clonotype. This chain uses TRBV10-3 with TRBJ2-5; the D call may be TRBD1 or TRBD2 (5 bases each). The CDR3 extends over 12 amino acids. Germline V gene data show CDR1 as ENHRY and CDR2 as SYGVKD. The germline V and J ends were trimmed by 4 bases and 5 bases, with 8 bases remaining between them. CDR3 sequence (DNA): TGTGCCATCAGTGGGGACGGGGAGACCCAGTACTTC. Encoded protein: CAISGDGETQYF.

The V call is TRBV6-5, the J call TRBJ2-7; 10 bases fit TRBD1. The V gene's germline CDR1 is MNHEY and CDR2 SVGAGI. V dropped 5 bases and J dropped 6; count of bases not matched to a gene: 7. This CDR3 region has 14 residues. Written as DNA, the CDR3 is TGTGCCAGCAGTACTAGACAGGGGGCGATCGAGCAGTACTTC. It yields the protein CASSTRQGAIEQYF.

This chain joins TRBV29-1 and TRBJ1-1, with D possibly matching TRBD1 (5 bases). This CDR3 comprises 15 residues. CDR1 is SQVTM, CDR2 ANQGSEA, per germline. The V gene lost 2 bases and the J gene lost 7 bases, with 20 bases spanning the gap. The DNA of the CDR3 is TGCAGCGTTGAATTAATCAACGGGACGGTTATTGAAGCTTTCTTT. Translation: CSVELINGTVIEAFF. Looking up the rest from reference TRBV29-1 and TRBJ1-1 gives the full variable domain: SAVISQKPSRDICQRGTSLTIQCQVDSQVTMMFWYRQQPGQSLTLIATANQGSEATYESGFVIDKFPISRPNLTFSTLTVSNMSPEDSSIYLCSVELINGTVIEAFFGQGTRLTVV.

This chain connects TRBV2 to TRBJ2-2; no reliable D call. The CDR3 length is 13 residues. The V and J ends lost 4 bases and 1 base respectively, with 4 bases between them. The germline gives CDR1 SNHLY, CDR2 FYNNEI. The CDR3, as DNA: TGTGCCAGCAGTGGGGAGAACACCGGGGAGCTGTTTTTT. Its translation: CASSGENTGELFF.

Ten or more counts support this clonotype. The V call is TRBV5-1, the J call TRBJ1-5, with D possibly TRBD1 on 5 matching bases. CDR1 SGHRS and CDR2 YFSETQ come from the germline V gene. Trimming shortened V by 2 bases and J by 9 bases, and 15 bases separated the two germline ends. The CDR3 runs 14 residues. The CDR3 here is CASSFGQGRWPQHF. In DNA form, the CDR3 reads TGCGCCAGCAGCTTTGGGCAGGGCCGATGGCCCCAGCATTTT.

V usage is TRBV15 and J usage is TRBJ1-2; D call uncertain. This CDR3 contains 16 residues. V lost 4 bases and J lost 2, with 17 bases in between. CDR1 and CDR2 (germline): LNHNV, YYDKDF (reference sequence). CDR3 in DNA: TGTGCCACCAGCAAAACGGTGACGGGGAGGAACTATGGCTACACCTTC. Its translation: CATSKTVTGRNYGYTF.

This clonotype was observed a handful of times. Here the CDR3 DNA reads TGCAGCGCCCGGGACAGGCGGCTCCCCTACGAGCAGTACTTC. Amino acids: CSARDRRLPYEQYF. The rearrangement links TRBV29-1 to TRBJ2-7; 8 bases line up with TRBD1. V gave up 7 bases and J gave up 2 bases; unmatched junction bases: 10. The CDR3 loop spans 14 amino acids. Germline assignment: CDR1 SQVTM and CDR2 ANQGSEA.

CDR3: CATSRGDRGADTQYF. The CDR3 region has the DNA TGTGCCACCAGCAGAGGGGACAGGGGCGCAGATACGCAGTATTTT. The chain combines TRBV15 with TRBJ2-3; 10 bases line up with TRBD1. CDR1 and CDR2 (germline): LNHNV, YYDKDF (reference sequence). The CDR3 consists of 15 residues. J gave up 4 bases and V 1 base, and 2 bases lay outside the gene matches. The complete variable domain, with remaining parts taken from reference TRBV15 and TRBJ2-3, reads DAMVIQNPRYQVTQFGKPVTLSCSQTLNHNVMYWYQQKSSQAPKLLFHYYDKDFNNEADTPDNFQSRRPNTSFCFLDIRSPGLGDTAMYLCATSRGDRGADTQYFGPGTRLTVL.

The rearrangement uses TRBV6-2 or TRBV6-3 and TRBJ2-7; 10 nucleotides agree with TRBD1. The germline gives CDR1 MNHEY, CDR2 SVGEGT. Trimming removed 4 bases from V and 6 bases from J; junction bases left unmatched: 9. The CDR3 totals 15 residues. The CDR3 coding sequence is TGTGCCAGCAGTTCAAACGGACAGGGGGGAGGCGAGCAGTACTTC. Translating gives CASSSNGQGGGEQYF.